This entry features one T cell receptor (beta chain) sequence. From germline, CDR1 is LGHDT and CDR2 YNNKEL (reference sequence). Trimming pared 5 bases from V and 4 bases from J, leaving 9 bases between. The length of the CDR3 is 13 residues. The sample originates from a study of blood T cell repertoires in COVID-19. TCRdb's copy holds only in-frame clones and misses some; the assay was immunoSEQ multiplex PCR. Here the sample spans fewer than 150,000 clones, about 86% being singletons. The material sequenced was peripheral blood. This clonotype originated in a woman aged 45-65 years with active or convalescent COVID-19. This rearrangement joins TRBV3-1 (or the pseudogene TRBV3-2) to TRBJ2-1; unclear D gene. DNA of the CDR3: TGTGCCAGCAGCGAAACTCGTTACAATGAGCAGTTCTTC. It is translated as CASSETRYNEQFF.